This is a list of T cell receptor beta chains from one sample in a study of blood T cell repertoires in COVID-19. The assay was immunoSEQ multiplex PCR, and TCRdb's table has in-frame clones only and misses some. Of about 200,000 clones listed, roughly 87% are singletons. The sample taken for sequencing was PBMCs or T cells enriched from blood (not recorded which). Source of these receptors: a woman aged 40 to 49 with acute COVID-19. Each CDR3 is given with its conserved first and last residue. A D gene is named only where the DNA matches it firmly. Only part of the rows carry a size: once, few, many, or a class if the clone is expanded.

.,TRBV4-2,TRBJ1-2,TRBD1,CASSQGTGRTYGYTF,TGTGCCAGCAGCCAAGGGACAGGTCGGACGTATGGCTACACCTTC
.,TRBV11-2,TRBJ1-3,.,CASSLGYRRLDSSGNTIYF,TGTGCCAGCAGCTTAGGTTACAGGCGTCTCGATAGCTCTGGAAACACCATATATTTT
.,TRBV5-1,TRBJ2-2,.,CASASQVTGELFF,TGCGCCAGCGCATCCCAGGTCACCGGGGAGCTGTTTTTT
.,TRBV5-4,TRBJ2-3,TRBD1,CASSEDRPARTDTQYF,TGTGCCAGCAGCGAGGACAGGCCCGCACGCACAGATACGCAGTATTTT
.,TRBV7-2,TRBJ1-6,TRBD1,CASSLDDRGRSPLHF,TGTGCCAGCAGCTTGGATGACAGGGGGCGTTCACCCCTCCACTTT
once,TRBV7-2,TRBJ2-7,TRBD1,CASSLVPSGGLTSYEQYF,TGTGCCAGCAGCTTAGTCCCTTCAGGGGGATTAACTTCCTACGAGCAGTACTTC
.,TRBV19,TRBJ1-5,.,CASSFGQPNQPQHF,TGTGCCAGTAGTTTCGGACAGCCCAATCAGCCCCAGCATTTT
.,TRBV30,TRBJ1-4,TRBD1,CAWLRQGSFEKLFF,TGTGCCTGGCTCAGACAGGGTTCCTTTGAAAAACTGTTTTTT
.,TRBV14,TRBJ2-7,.,CASSAWTQGSHEQYF,TGTGCCAGCAGCGCATGGACCCAGGGTAGTCACGAGCAGTACTTC
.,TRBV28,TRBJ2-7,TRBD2,CASRLAGALYEQYF,TGTGCCAGCAGGCTAGCGGGGGCCCTCTACGAGCAGTACTTC
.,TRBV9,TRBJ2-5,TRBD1,CASSVDREGETQYF,TGTGCCAGCAGCGTTGACAGGGAAGGAGAGACCCAGTACTTC
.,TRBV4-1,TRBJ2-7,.,CASSQDGQTYEQYF,TGCGCCAGCAGCCAAGATGGACAAACCTACGAGCAGTACTTC
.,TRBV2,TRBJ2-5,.,CASSVTGVETQYF,TGTGCCAGCAGTGTAACTGGTGTAGAGACCCAGTACTTC
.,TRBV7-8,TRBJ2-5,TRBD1,CASSITGTGDLETQYF,TGTGCCAGCAGCATAACCGGGACAGGGGATCTTGAGACCCAGTACTTC
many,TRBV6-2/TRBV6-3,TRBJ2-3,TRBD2,CASSYAGTSRLYTDTQYF,TGTGCCAGCAGTTACGCAGGGACTAGCAGATTATACACAGATACGCAGTATTTT
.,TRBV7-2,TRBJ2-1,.,CASSLTGGFYNEQFF,TGTGCCAGCAGCTTAACTGGGGGCTTCTACAATGAGCAGTTCTTC
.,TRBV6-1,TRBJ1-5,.,CASSARGQNSNQPQHF,TGTGCCAGCAGTGCCCGAGGACAGAATAGCAATCAGCCCCAGCATTTT
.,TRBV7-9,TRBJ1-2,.,CASSLGGEGYGYTF,TGTGCCAGCAGCTTGGGAGGGGAAGGCTATGGCTACACCTTC
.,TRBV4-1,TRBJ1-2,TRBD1,CASSPLPGQGAIGGYTF,TGCGCCAGCAGCCCGCTCCCCGGACAGGGGGCGATAGGGGGCTACACCTTC
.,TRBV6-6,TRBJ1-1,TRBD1,CASTHGGQGSWTEAFF,TGTGCCAGCACCCACGGGGGACAGGGGTCGTGGACTGAAGCTTTCTTT
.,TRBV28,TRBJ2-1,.,CASSFLSGGSYNEQFF,TGTGCCAGCAGTTTCTTAAGCGGCGGCTCCTACAATGAGCAGTTCTTC
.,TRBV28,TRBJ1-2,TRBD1,CASSQRQGSGYTF,TGTGCCAGCAGTCAAAGACAGGGATCTGGCTACACCTTC
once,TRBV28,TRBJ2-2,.,CASKGVTIVNTGELFF,TGTGCCAGCAAAGGGGTAACTATCGTGAACACCGGGGAGCTGTTTTTT
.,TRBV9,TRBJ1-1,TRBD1,CASSGLTGGAEAFF,TGTGCCAGCAGCGGGTTGACAGGGGGGGCTGAAGCTTTCTTT
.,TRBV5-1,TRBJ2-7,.,CASSLEDTVVYEQYF,TGCGCCAGCAGCTTGGAGGACACGGTCGTCTACGAGCAGTACTTC
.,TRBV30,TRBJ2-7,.,CAWSGRRVWERGFEQYF,TGTGCCTGGAGTGGTAGGCGGGTGTGGGAGAGGGGGTTCGAGCAGTACTTC
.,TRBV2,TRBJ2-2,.,CASNGRGRNTGELFF,TGTGCCAGCAATGGCAGGGGCCGGAACACCGGGGAGCTGTTTTTT
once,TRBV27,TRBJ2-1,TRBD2,CASSLRSSGSFSNEQFF,TGTGCCAGCAGTTTAAGGTCTAGCGGGAGTTTTAGCAATGAGCAGTTCTTC
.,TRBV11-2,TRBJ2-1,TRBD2,CASSRTGLAQEEQFF,TGTGCCAGCAGCCGAACCGGACTAGCGCAGGAAGAGCAGTTCTTC
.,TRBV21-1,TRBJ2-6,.,CASSPPRDRDNSGANVLTF,TGTGCCAGCAGCCCTCCCCGGGACAGGGACAACTCTGGGGCCAACGTCCTGACTTTC
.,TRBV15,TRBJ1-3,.,CATSRQGSGGNTIYF,TGTGCCACCAGCAGGCAGGGTTCTGGTGGAAACACCATATATTTT
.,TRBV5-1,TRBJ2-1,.,CASSLPNSYNEQFF,TGCGCCAGCAGCTTGCCTAACTCCTACAATGAGCAGTTCTTC
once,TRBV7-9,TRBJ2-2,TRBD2,CASSLRAGVNTGELFF,TGTGCCAGCAGCTTGCGAGCGGGAGTGAACACCGGGGAGCTGTTTTTT
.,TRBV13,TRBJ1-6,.,CASSLEGGNSPLHF,TGTGCCAGCAGCTTAGAGGGCGGGAATTCACCCCTCCACTTT
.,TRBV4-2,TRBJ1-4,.,CASSQDRVRDEKLFF,TGTGCCAGCAGCCAAGACAGGGTACGAGATGAAAAACTGTTTTTT
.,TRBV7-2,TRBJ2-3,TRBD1,CASSHPGQGVTDTQYF,TGTGCCAGCAGCCACCCGGGACAGGGGGTCACAGATACGCAGTATTTT
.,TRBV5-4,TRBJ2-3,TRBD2,CASSRKWTSGATDTQYF,TGTGCCAGCAGCCGGAAATGGACTAGCGGGGCCACAGATACGCAGTATTTT
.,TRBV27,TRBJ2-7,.,CASSTKITPSYEQYF,TGTGCCAGCAGTACGAAGATCACACCCTCCTACGAGCAGTACTTC
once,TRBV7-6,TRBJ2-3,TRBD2,CASTTTPRGGSDTQYF,TGTGCCAGCACCACAACACCCCGGGGGGGTTCAGATACGCAGTATTTT
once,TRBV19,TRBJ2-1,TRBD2,CASSIAPLSSGRASEQFF,TGTGCCAGTAGTATAGCCCCACTATCCAGCGGGAGGGCCAGTGAGCAGTTCTTC
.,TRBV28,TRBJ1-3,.,CASSQTVSSGNTIYF,TGTGCCAGCAGCCAAACAGTGAGCTCTGGAAACACCATATATTTT
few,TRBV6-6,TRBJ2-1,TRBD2,CASSYIISGTNEQFF,TGTGCCAGCAGTTACATTATTAGCGGGACCAATGAGCAGTTCTTC
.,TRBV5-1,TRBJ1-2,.,CASREEVINYGYTF,TGCGCCAGCAGGGAGGAGGTTATTAACTATGGCTACACCTTC
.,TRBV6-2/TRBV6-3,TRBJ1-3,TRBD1,CASTPDRVRGNTIYF,TGTGCCAGCACCCCGGACAGGGTTCGAGGAAACACCATATATTTT
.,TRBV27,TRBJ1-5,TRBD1,CASSLSGTGWNQPQHF,TGTGCCAGCAGTTTATCGGGGACAGGGTGGAATCAGCCCCAGCATTTT